The entry that follows covers one TCR beta chain sequence. This specimen belongs to a study of T cell changes during pregnancy in multiple sclerosis. TCRdb's copy holds only in-frame clones and misses some; the assay was immunoSEQ multiplex PCR. The repertoire includes tens of thousands of clones, almost 95% of them detected once, and approximately 2.2% sits in the top ten. Trimming took 5 bases from V and 9 from J; bases not matched to a gene: 6. This CDR3 contains 13 residues. Germline lookup yields CDR1 SGHTA and CDR2 FQGNSA. Sequences were derived from peripheral blood, sampled after pregnancy. This clonotype was sampled from a female donor with multiple sclerosis, enrolled in a pregnancy study. This chain links TRBV7-2 with TRBJ2-5; 10 bases fit TRBD1. The CDR3 region has the DNA TGTGCCAGCAGCCCCGGACAGGGGGTGGCCCAGTACTTC. This codes for CASSPGQGVAQYF. Supplemented by reference TRBV7-2 and TRBJ2-5, the full variable domain reads GAGVSQSPSNKVTEKGKDVELRCDPISGHTALYWYRQSLGQGLEFLIYFQGNSAPDKSGLPSDRFSAERTGGSVSTLTIQRTQQEDSAVYLCASSPGQGVAQYFGPGTRLLVL.